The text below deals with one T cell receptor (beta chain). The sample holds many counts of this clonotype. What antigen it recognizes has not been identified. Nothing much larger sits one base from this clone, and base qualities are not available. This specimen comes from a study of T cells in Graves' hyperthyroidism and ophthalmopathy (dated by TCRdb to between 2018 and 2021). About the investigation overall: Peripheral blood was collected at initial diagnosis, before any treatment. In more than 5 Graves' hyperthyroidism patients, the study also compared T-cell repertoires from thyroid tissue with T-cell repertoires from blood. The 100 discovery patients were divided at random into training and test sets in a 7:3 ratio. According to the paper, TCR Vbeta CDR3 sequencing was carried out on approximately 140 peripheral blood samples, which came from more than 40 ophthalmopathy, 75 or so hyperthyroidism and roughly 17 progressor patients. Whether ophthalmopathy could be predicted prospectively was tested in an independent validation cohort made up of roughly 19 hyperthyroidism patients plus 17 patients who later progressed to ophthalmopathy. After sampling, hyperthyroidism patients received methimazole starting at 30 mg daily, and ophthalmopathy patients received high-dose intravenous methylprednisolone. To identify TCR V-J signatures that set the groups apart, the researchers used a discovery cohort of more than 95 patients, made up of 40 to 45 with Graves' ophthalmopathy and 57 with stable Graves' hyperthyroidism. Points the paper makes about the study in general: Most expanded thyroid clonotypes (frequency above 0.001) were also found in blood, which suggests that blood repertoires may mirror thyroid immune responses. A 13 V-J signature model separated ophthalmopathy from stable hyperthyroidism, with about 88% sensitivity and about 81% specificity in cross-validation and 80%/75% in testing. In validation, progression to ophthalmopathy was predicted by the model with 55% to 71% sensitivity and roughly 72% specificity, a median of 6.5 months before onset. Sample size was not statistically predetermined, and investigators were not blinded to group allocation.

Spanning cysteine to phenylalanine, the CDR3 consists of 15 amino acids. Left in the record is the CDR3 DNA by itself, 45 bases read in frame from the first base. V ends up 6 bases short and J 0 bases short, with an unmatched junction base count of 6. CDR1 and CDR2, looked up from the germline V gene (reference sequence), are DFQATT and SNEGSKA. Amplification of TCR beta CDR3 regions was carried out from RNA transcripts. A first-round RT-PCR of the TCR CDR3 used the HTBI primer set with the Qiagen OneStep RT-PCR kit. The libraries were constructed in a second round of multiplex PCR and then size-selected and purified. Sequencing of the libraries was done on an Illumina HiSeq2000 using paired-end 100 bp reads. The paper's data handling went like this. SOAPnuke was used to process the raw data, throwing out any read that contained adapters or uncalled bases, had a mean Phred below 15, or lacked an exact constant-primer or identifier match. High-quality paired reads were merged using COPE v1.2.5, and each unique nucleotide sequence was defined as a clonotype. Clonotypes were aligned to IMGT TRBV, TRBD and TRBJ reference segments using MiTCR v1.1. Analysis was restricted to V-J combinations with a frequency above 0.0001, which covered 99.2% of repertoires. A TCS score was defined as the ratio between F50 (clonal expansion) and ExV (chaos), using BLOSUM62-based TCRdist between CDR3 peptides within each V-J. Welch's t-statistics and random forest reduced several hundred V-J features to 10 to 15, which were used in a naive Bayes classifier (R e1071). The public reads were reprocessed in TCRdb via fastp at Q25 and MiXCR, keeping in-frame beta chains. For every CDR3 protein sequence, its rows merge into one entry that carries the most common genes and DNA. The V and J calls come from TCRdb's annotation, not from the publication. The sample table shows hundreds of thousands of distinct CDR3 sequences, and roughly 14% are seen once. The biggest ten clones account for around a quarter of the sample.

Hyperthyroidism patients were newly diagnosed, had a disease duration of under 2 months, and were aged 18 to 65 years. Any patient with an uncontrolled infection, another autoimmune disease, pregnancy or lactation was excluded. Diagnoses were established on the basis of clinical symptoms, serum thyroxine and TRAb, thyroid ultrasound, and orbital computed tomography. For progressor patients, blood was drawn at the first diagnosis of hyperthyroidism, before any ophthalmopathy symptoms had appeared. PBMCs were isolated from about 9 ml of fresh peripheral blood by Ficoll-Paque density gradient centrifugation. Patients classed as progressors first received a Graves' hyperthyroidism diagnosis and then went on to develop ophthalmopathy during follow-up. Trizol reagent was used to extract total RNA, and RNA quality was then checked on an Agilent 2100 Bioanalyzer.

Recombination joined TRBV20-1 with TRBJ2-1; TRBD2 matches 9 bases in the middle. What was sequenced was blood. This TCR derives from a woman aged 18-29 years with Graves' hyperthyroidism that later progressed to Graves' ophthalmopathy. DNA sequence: TGCAGTGCACCGACTAGCGGAAGCTCCTACAATGAGCAGTTCTTC. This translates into CSAPTSGSSYNEQFF.